This T cell receptor beta chain was sequenced for a study of shared clonotypes between healthy human individuals. General observations from the study: At large depth, rarefaction still showed sorted-subset sequencing to be incomplete.

A word on this clone: What it recognizes is unknown.

This CDR3 spans 17 amino acids. Germline loops: CDR1 ENHRY, CDR2 SYGVKD. V dropped 3 bases and J dropped 0 bases, with 14 bases sitting between them. 150 to 250 ng DNA, around 30,000 T cell genomes, went into each sorted-subset replicate PCR. Measured with immunoSEQ multiplex PCR; TCRdb has only the in-frame clones, and not every one. Of some 1 million clones in the sample, about 70% were seen once. The sequence derives from a man aged 18 to 30 in good health. Sequencing input: memory CD4+ T cells sorted from blood. Subset: CD45RA-negative fraction. This chain uses TRBV10-3 with TRBJ2-2, with D unresolved. CDR3 bases: TGTGCCATCAGTGAAGCGATTGGCACCTCGAACACCGGGGAGCTGTTTTTT. Its protein product is CAISEAIGTSNTGELFF.